Presented here are 20 T cell receptor beta chains from one specimen sequenced in a study of blood T cell repertoires in COVID-19. Generated by immunoSEQ multiplex PCR, the TCRdb table keeps only in-frame clones and is missing some. The table records 20,000 to 30,000 clones, around 83% of them present only once. Material for sequencing was peripheral blood. Receptor source: a human donor in a cohort sampled during active COVID-19.

This clone was seen once. This sequence joins TRBV2 and TRBJ1-1; tentatively, D is TRBD1 (6 bases). Trimming pared 6 bases from V and 2 bases from J, leaving 10 bases between. This CDR3 spans 13 amino acids. Per the germline V gene, CDR1 is SNHLY and CDR2 is FYNNEI. The CDR3 bases are TGTGCCAGCAGGATCAGGGGAAACACTGAAGCTTTCTTT. Protein sequence: CASRIRGNTEAFF.

The chain joins TRBV6-5 to TRBJ2-7; possibly TRBD2 for D (7 bases). Deletions cut 9 bases from V and 0 bases from J, with 18 bases between. CDR1 is MNHEY and CDR2 is SVGAGI in the germline V gene. This CDR3 region has 15 residues. The CDR3 region is CASGGGGYSSYEQYF. The CDR3 coding sequence is TGTGCCAGTGGGGGCGGGGGCTATAGCTCCTACGAGCAGTACTTC.

The chain uses TRBV3-1 (or the pseudogene TRBV3-2) and TRBJ1-3; maybe TRBD1 (6 bases). Deletions cut 1 base from V and 3 bases from J, with 10 bases between. The CDR3 extends over 15 amino acids. From germline, CDR1 is LGHDT and CDR2 YNNKEL (reference sequence). CDR3 nucleotide sequence: TGTGCCAGCAGCCAAGGGCAGGACAGTGGAAACACCATATATTTT. Translating gives CASSQGQDSGNTIYF.

This chain connects TRBV21-1 to TRBJ2-1; the tabulated D call, TRBD2, remains unverified against the DNA. TRBV21-1 is an annotated pseudogene. The CDR3 has 15 amino acids. Here the CDR3 DNA reads TGTGCCAGCAGCAAATGTAGTAGCGGGAGGGATGAGCAGTTCTTC. Translated, it gives CASSKCSSGRDEQFF.

The CDR3 reads CASSYGAHTEAFF. The CDR3 DNA reads as TGTGCCAGCAGTTACGGGGCGCACACTGAAGCTTTCTTT. The chain combines TRBV6-5 with TRBJ1-1; TRBD1 is a possible D gene (5 bases). Germline CDR1 reads MNHEY; CDR2 reads SVGAGI. V gave up 2 bases and J gave up 3 bases, with 7 bases separating them. The CDR3 is 13 amino acids.

This clone was found once. The chain couples TRBV4-3 to TRBJ2-7; 9 positions match TRBD2. Looked up from germline, CDR1 is LGHNA and CDR2 is YSLEER. CDR3 size: 15 residues. The trim removed 0 bases at V and 4 bases at J, leaving 4 bases unmatched. The CDR3 reads CASSQEREGYYEQYF. The CDR3 region has the DNA TGCGCCAGCAGCCAAGAGCGGGAGGGGTATTACGAGCAGTACTTC.

The rearrangement uses TRBV19 and TRBJ1-2; 9 bases fit TRBD1. This CDR3 region has 15 residues. The junction had 6 bases not matched to a gene; V was cut back by 7 bases and J by 0 bases. The germline V gene has CDR1 LNHDA and CDR2 SQIVND (reference sequence). The CDR3: CASTPGQGPNYGYTF. The CDR3 DNA reads as TGTGCCAGTACCCCGGGACAGGGTCCTAACTATGGCTACACCTTC.

This chain uses TRBV9 with TRBJ2-2, with 10 bases aligning to TRBD2. The germline gives CDR1 SGDLS, CDR2 YYNGEE. The CDR3 totals 15 residues. Trimming at V came to 4 bases and at J to 5 bases, leaving 5 bases not matched to a gene. The CDR3 here is CASSFGLAETGELFF. The CDR3 region has the DNA TGTGCCAGCAGCTTTGGACTAGCGGAAACCGGGGAGCTGTTTTTT.

The chain has TRBV6-1 and TRBJ2-2; TRBD1 is a possible D gene (9 bases). This CDR3 region has 19 residues. Germline lookup yields CDR1 MNHNS and CDR2 SASEGT. The germline V and J ends were trimmed by 4 bases and 1 base, with 22 bases remaining between them. CDR3 DNA: TGTGCCAGCAGTGCGGGGGGGACAGGGAGAATTGGGAACACCGGGGAGCTGTTTTTT. Its translation is CASSAGGTGRIGNTGELFF.

The chain recombines TRBV9 with TRBJ2-1; TRBD2 aligns across 7 bases. This CDR3 region has 15 residues. The V gene's germline CDR1 is SGDLS and CDR2 YYNGEE. Losses at the gene ends were 3 bases for V and 4 bases for J; bases not matched to a gene: 7. In nucleotides, the CDR3 is TGTGCCAGCAGCGGGGAGGGGAGTTGGTACAATGAGCAGTTCTTC. It codes for CASSGEGSWYNEQFF.

This clone was seen just once. This chain joins TRBV4-2 and TRBJ2-3; 7 nucleotides match TRBD2. The V and J ends lost 0 bases and 3 bases, in that order; junction bases with no gene match: 6. Germline assignment: CDR1 LGHNA and CDR2 YNFKEQ. The CDR3 is 16 amino acids. CDR3 nucleotides: TGTGCCAGCAGCCAAGATTTGGCTAGCGGTACAGATACGCAGTATTTT. Its protein product is CASSQDLASGTDTQYF.

V gene TRBV7-9 combines with J gene TRBJ1-4; TRBD1 is a possible D gene (6 bases). CDR3 length equals 14 residues. The germline V gene has CDR1 SEHNR and CDR2 FQNEAQ (reference sequence). Trimming took 5 bases from V and 8 from J, leaving 15 bases between them. The CDR3 DNA sequence: TGTGCCAGCAGCCTACAGGGAGAGGAGGAAAAACTGTTTTTT. Residues: CASSLQGEEEKLFF.

The V and J genes are TRBV30 and TRBJ2-7; 9 bases agree with TRBD1. Germline loops: CDR1 GTSNPN, CDR2 SVGIG (reference sequence). The junction had 4 bases not matched to a gene; V was cut back by 5 bases and J by 2 bases. This CDR3 comprises 13 residues. The CDR3 DNA follows: TGTGCCTGGGACCGACAGGGGGCCTACGAGCAGTACTTC. Translation gives CAWDRQGAYEQYF.

The chain has TRBV7-2 and TRBJ1-5, with 8 bases that match TRBD1. V shed 1 base, J shed 7 bases, and the junction held 0 bases outside the gene matches. The germline CDR1 and CDR2 sequences are SGHTA and FQGNSA. The CDR3 runs 13 residues. The CDR3, as DNA: TGTGCCAGCAGCTTAGGACAGGGGCAGCCCCAGCATTTT. It translates to CASSLGQGQPQHF.

V usage is TRBV6-5 and J usage is TRBJ2-1; D gene unclear. The CDR3 length is 13 residues. From germline, CDR1 is MNHEY and CDR2 SVGAGI. Trimming left V 0 bases short and J 9 bases short, with 9 bases between. CDR3 nucleotide sequence: TGTGCCAGCAGTTACTCGAGTCGAATTGAGCAGTTCTTC. This encodes CASSYSSRIEQFF.

V and J are TRBV27 and TRBJ2-7, with D possibly being TRBD1 (6 bases). Per germline, CDR1 MNHEY and CDR2 SMNVEV (reference sequence). The V and J ends lost 5 bases and 3 bases respectively, with 17 bases between them. The CDR3 is made up of 15 amino acids. CDR3 sequence reads: CASSIVGAPLYEQYF. The CDR3, as DNA: TGTGCCAGCAGTATAGTGGGGGCGCCTCTCTACGAGCAGTACTTC.

The chain links TRBV7-6 to TRBJ2-5; TRBD2 matches at 7 bases. The junction had 11 bases not matched to a gene; V was cut back by 5 bases and J by 2 bases. The CDR3 length is 16 residues. The germline gives CDR1 SGHVS, CDR2 FNYEAQ. DNA for the CDR3: TGTGCCAGCAGCCGGTTTGCAGCGGGGTTTCAAGAGACCCAGTACTTC. It translates to CASSRFAAGFQETQYF.

The chain links TRBV18 to TRBJ2-5; 7 bases fit TRBD1. The V gene end was trimmed by 0 bases and the J gene end by 2 bases; junction bases not matched to a gene: 6. Germline V gene lookup returns CDR1 KGHSH and CDR2 LQKENI. This CDR3 region has 16 residues. CDR3 sequence (DNA): TGTGCCAGCTCACCACCCGCAGGGGGACCGCAAGAGACCCAGTACTTC. Its translation: CASSPPAGGPQETQYF. The variable domain in full, with the rest retrieved from reference TRBV18 and TRBJ2-5, is NAGVMQNPRHLVRRRGQEARLRCSPMKGHSHVYWYRQLPEEGLKFMVYLQKENIIDESGMPKERFSAEFPKEGPSILRIQQVVRGDSAAYFCASSPPAGGPQETQYFGPGTRLLVL.

V and J are TRBV7-2 and TRBJ2-6, with a weak D call TRBD1 (6 bases). Trimming shortened V by 0 bases and J by 0 bases, and 15 bases separated the two germline ends. CDR1 is SGHTA, CDR2 FQGNSA, per germline. The CDR3 is made up of 19 amino acids. CDR3 DNA sequence: TGTGCCAGCAGCTTAGCAGTCGTCAGGGGCCGCTCTGGGGCCAACGTCCTGACTTTC. It translates to CASSLAVVRGRSGANVLTF.

The V and J genes are TRBV6-5 and TRBJ1-1; D is undetermined. In germline, CDR1 is MNHEY, CDR2 SVGAGI. The CDR3 sequence is 14 residues long. Trimming left V 6 bases short and J 0 bases short, with 11 bases between. CDR3 DNA: TGTGCCAGCAGATTTACCGAGCTGAACACTGAAGCTTTCTTT. This gives the protein CASRFTELNTEAFF.